The clone carrying this T cell receptor beta chain is a singleton in its sample. Authors' methods: How many nucleated cells were present was estimated from reference gene primer amplification. Only in-frame clones appear in the TCRdb table, and some are missing; sequencing was by immunoSEQ multiplex PCR. The V and J calls and clone size were taken over from that table, and D and trimming were inferred from the DNA. The sample lists about 200,000 clones; about 88% were seen once. V lost 5 bases and J 4 bases, leaving 15 bases between the germline ends. CDR3 length: 14 amino acids. Germline CDR1 and CDR2: MNHEY and SVGEGT. This sample stems from a study of blood T cell repertoires in COVID-19.

The material sequenced was peripheral blood. The genes are TRBV6-2 or TRBV6-3 and TRBJ2-7, with a tentative D call TRBD1 (6 bases). The receptor was isolated from a man aged 50 to 60 with COVID-19, enrolled during active disease. This chain's CDR3 is CASSPRTAQYEQYF. The CDR3, as DNA: TGTGCCAGCAGTCCCCGGACAGCTCAATACGAGCAGTACTTC.